A selection of T cell receptor beta chains follows, all from one sample in a study of OX40 agonist ivuxolimab in advanced cancers. Measured with immunoSEQ multiplex PCR; TCRdb has only the in-frame clones, and not every one. The sample carries roughly 53,000 clones, almost 90% recorded once. This sample comprised CD4+ or CD8+ T cells sorted from blood, obtained in a trial of the OX40 agonist ivuxolimab. These TCRs come from an adult with an advanced solid tumor such as melanoma, head and neck, liver or kidney cancer. The CDR3 runs from the conserved cysteine through the conserved F or W.

v_gene | CDR3aa
TRBV25-1 | CASKGQSSYEQYF
TRBV19 | CASSISMNTEAFF
TRBV28 | CASRGTTDTQYF
TRBV30 | CAWGLQGGTGNQPQHF
TRBV28 | CASSGGAQGANYGYTF
TRBV5-8 | CASSFLAPQGETQYF
TRBV5-1 | CASSPDGTGGTEAFF
TRBV7-2 | CASSSDRGSYNEQFF
TRBV6-5 | CASSSAGTTDNEQFF
TRBV30 | CAWSVNSDEQYF
TRBV2 | CASSELAGATDTQYF
TRBV19 | CASKRRLADDYNEQFF
TRBV7-7 | CASSPKGETQYF
TRBV5-1 | CASSLALPGLGHGYTF
TRBV14 | CASSQKRGTLKGYTF
TRBV27 | CASSLTPGGESGYTF
TRBV2 | CASSPMSSTEAFF
TRBV5-1 | CASSLRQGAGEQYF
TRBV28 | CASSSGGAGWGKNIQYF
TRBV5-1 | CASSEISGGAGETQYF
TRBV9 | CASSASTDTQYF
TRBV5-5 | CASTRDRGPVDGYTF
TRBV6-1 | CASTGKETQYF
TRBV6-1 | CASSELPPGSNQPQHF
TRBV25-1 | CASRGDTANSPLHF
TRBV19 | CASSIRRGGGDRGVETQYF
TRBV30 | CAWSGGLQETQYF
TRBV6-5 | CASRTHSGNTIYF
TRBV7-9 | CASSFGDVGEAFF